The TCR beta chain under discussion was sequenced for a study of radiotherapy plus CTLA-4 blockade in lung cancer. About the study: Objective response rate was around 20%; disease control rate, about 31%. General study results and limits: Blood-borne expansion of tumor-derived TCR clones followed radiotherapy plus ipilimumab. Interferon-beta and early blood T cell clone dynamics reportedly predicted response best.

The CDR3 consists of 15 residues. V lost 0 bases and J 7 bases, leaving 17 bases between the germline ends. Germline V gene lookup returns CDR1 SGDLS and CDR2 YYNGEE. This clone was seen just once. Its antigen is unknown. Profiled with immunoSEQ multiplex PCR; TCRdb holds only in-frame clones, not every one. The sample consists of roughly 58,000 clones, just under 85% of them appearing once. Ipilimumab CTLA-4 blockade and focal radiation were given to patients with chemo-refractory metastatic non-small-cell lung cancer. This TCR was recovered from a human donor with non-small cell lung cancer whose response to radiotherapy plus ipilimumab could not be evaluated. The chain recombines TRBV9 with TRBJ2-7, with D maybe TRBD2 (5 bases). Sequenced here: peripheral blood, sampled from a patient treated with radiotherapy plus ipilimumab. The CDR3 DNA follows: TGTGCCAGCAGCGTAGATCCTAGCTCCCCCAGGGAGCAGTACTTC. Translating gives CASSVDPSSPREQYF.